The 19 T cell receptor beta chains below come from one sample, sequenced in a study of T-cell memory formation after mild COVID-19. TCRdb independently ran MiXCR on the 5' RACE reads; one entry per CDR3 protein. Here the sample spans 270,000 or so distinct CDR3 sequences, about a sixth being singletons. Sequencing was performed on PBMCs or a T cell subset sorted from them (not recorded which). Receptors originate from a man aged 18 to 35 who had mild COVID-19 (a few samples of this study predate the infection). Cell type and time point are not known.

This clonotype was counted a few times. The V call is TRBV7-2, the J call TRBJ1-2; perhaps TRBD1 as D (6 bases). Germline lookup yields CDR1 SGHTA and CDR2 FQGNSA. The CDR3 is made up of 14 amino acids. V shed 4 bases and J shed 5 bases, with 14 bases lying between them. The CDR3 spells CASSSYRVQYGYTF. DNA of the CDR3: TGTGCCAGCAGCTCATACAGGGTGCAATATGGCTACACCTTC.

This chain links TRBV5-6 with TRBJ2-3; 9 positions match TRBD2. Germline CDR1 and CDR2: SGHDT and YYEEEE. The CDR3 length is 14 residues. V trimming: 3 bases; J trimming: 7 bases; junction bases outside the gene matches: 6. In DNA, the CDR3 is TGTGCCAGCAGCTCAACCGCGGGGGGGAATACGCAGTATTTT. This encodes CASSSTAGGNTQYF.

In this sample, this clonotype turned up many times. CDR3 sequence (DNA): TGTGCCAGCAGTCACAGGGACAGGGGGATTCGGGCTTTCTTT. Residues: CASSHRDRGIRAFF. This chain uses TRBV28 with TRBJ1-1, with TRBD1 matching over 11 bases. Germline values: CDR1 MDHEN, CDR2 SYDVKM. The CDR3 runs 14 residues. The trim removed 5 bases at V and 11 bases at J, leaving 10 bases unmatched.

The CDR3 sequence is CASSLNTPQIEQFF. In DNA, the CDR3 is TGTGCCAGCAGTTTAAATACTCCCCAGATTGAGCAGTTCTTC. V is TRBV12-3 or TRBV12-4 and J is TRBJ2-1, with unresolved D. Trimming cost V 2 bases and J 9 bases, with 14 bases left between them. The CDR3 sequence is 14 residues long.

The V call is TRBV7-9, the J call TRBJ2-2; D remains unclear. In germline, CDR1 is SEHNR, CDR2 FQNEAQ (reference sequence). V lost 0 bases and J lost 7, with 12 bases in between. The CDR3 loop spans 15 amino acids. CDR3 loop: CASSLAPGPGGELFF. The CDR3 region has the DNA TGTGCCAGCAGCTTAGCTCCGGGCCCAGGCGGGGAGCTGTTTTTT.

This clonotype was observed many times. The rearrangement uses TRBV5-1 and TRBJ2-3; D is unclear. The CDR3 extends over 11 amino acids. V dropped 3 bases and J dropped 7 bases, with 6 bases sitting between them. CDR1 and CDR2 (germline): SGHRS, YFSETQ. The CDR3 sequence is CASSSEYTQYF. The DNA for the CDR3 is TGCGCCAGCAGCTCCGAGTATACGCAGTATTTT.

This CDR3 is CASSPIRATNEKLFF. The CDR3, as DNA: TGTGCCAGCAGTCCTATTAGAGCAACTAATGAAAAACTGTTTTTT. The rearrangement uses TRBV28 and TRBJ1-4; D is ambiguous. The germline gives CDR1 MDHEN, CDR2 SYDVKM. Trimming took 5 bases from V and 0 from J, leaving 10 bases between them. The CDR3 length is 15 residues.

CDR3 residues: CATSDNRSSYEQYF. CDR3 nucleotides: TGTGCCACCAGTGATAACAGGAGCTCCTACGAGCAGTACTTC. The chain combines TRBV24-1 with TRBJ2-7, with D tentatively TRBD1 (5 bases). The CDR3 has 14 amino acids. Trimming took off 3 bases at V and 0 bases at J, with 8 bases between the two ends. CDR1 and CDR2 (germline): KGHDR, SFDVKD.

The V and J genes are TRBV4-3 and TRBJ2-4; D may match TRBD1 or TRBD2 (5 bases each). From germline, CDR1 is LGHNA and CDR2 YSLEER. Trimming took 0 bases from V and 13 from J, leaving 13 bases between them. There are 13 residues in the CDR3. The CDR3 region has the DNA TGCGCCAGCAGCCAAGATACCGGGACCCCCCAGTACTTC. Protein sequence: CASSQDTGTPQYF.

This clonotype was observed a handful of times. The chain recombines TRBV7-8 with TRBJ1-2; no clear D gene. The length of the CDR3 is 15 residues. The ends were cut back, 1 base at V and 0 bases at J, with 9 bases in the middle. From germline, CDR1 is SGHVS and CDR2 FQNEAQ. The CDR3 DNA follows: TGTGCCAGCAGCTTAGGAGGCCAAGCTAACTATGGCTACACCTTC. Translating it yields CASSLGGQANYGYTF.

The sample holds many counts of this clonotype. This chain joins TRBV7-2 and TRBJ2-4; D ambiguous. The CDR3 has 14 amino acids. Germline lookup yields CDR1 SGHTA and CDR2 FQGNSA. With 1 base removed from V and 0 bases from J, the gap between germline ends came to 4 bases. The CDR3 loop reads CASSLGGAKNIQYF. The CDR3 DNA sequence: TGTGCCAGCAGCTTAGGCGGAGCCAAAAACATTCAGTACTTC.

V is TRBV12-3 or TRBV12-4 and J is TRBJ1-6, with TRBD1 as a possible D gene (6 bases). V was cut by 1 base and J by 7 bases, with 11 bases left in between. The CDR3 covers 15 residues. Here the CDR3 reads CASSLGRGGNSPLHF. The CDR3 DNA is TGTGCCAGCAGTTTAGGCAGAGGGGGAAATTCACCCCTCCACTTT.

This clonotype was detected only a few times. The V gene is TRBV18, the J gene TRBJ2-4; D remains unclear. Germline CDR1 reads KGHSH; CDR2 reads LQKENI. Trimming left V 0 bases short and J 6 bases short, with 12 bases between. The CDR3 runs to 15 residues. The CDR3 sequence is CASSPPERAGNIQYF. CDR3 nucleotide sequence: TGTGCCAGCTCACCACCGGAGCGTGCCGGAAACATTCAGTACTTC.

The V gene is TRBV6-5, the J gene TRBJ1-2; 7 positions match TRBD1. The germline gives CDR1 MNHEY, CDR2 SVGAGI. The CDR3 is 16 residues long. With V trimmed by 0 bases and J by 8 bases, 12 bases remained unmatched. The CDR3 spells CASSYSIKAGGGGYTF. Written as DNA, the CDR3 is TGTGCCAGCAGTTACTCGATAAAGGCAGGGGGTGGAGGCTACACCTTC.

The chain recombines TRBV29-1 with TRBJ1-1, with D possibly TRBD1 on 5 matching bases. Germline CDR1 reads SQVTM; CDR2 reads ANQGSEA. CDR3 length equals 14 residues. V lost 6 bases and J 0 bases, leaving 14 bases between the germline ends. CDR3 in DNA: TGCAGCGTGGCCAGGGTCCTCATGAACACTGAAGCTTTCTTT. This translates into CSVARVLMNTEAFF.

CDR3 protein: CASSPYRQGSTDTQYF. The CDR3 DNA reads as TGTGCCAGCAGTCCCTACCGACAGGGAAGCACAGATACGCAGTATTTT. The V gene is TRBV12-3 or TRBV12-4, the J gene TRBJ2-3; TRBD1 aligns across 7 bases. V shed 5 bases, J shed 0 bases, and the junction held 8 bases outside the gene matches. The CDR3 runs to 16 residues.

This clonotype has only a few counts. The chain couples TRBV6-6 to TRBJ1-3, with D hard to call. The CDR3 contains 15 residues. Germline V lookup: CDR1 MNHNY, CDR2 SVGAGI (reference sequence). V lost 2 bases and J lost 1, with 9 bases in between. CDR3 residues: CASSYGRRSGNTIYF. Written as DNA, the CDR3 is TGTGCCAGCAGTTACGGGAGGAGATCTGGAAACACCATATATTTT.

At least ten counts were recorded for this clonotype. V and J are TRBV5-1 and TRBJ2-5; TRBD1 matches 10 bases. Trimming cost V 5 bases and J 7 bases; bases outside gene matches: 2. The CDR3 has 12 residues. In germline, CDR1 is SGHRS, CDR2 YFSETQ. The CDR3 nucleotides are TGCGCCAGCAGTTGGGACAGGGGGACCCAGTACTTC. Its translation: CASSWDRGTQYF.

This clonotype was found a few times. V gene TRBV5-1 combines with J gene TRBJ2-3; D possibly corresponds to TRBD1 (5 bases). The ends were cut back, 1 base at V and 2 bases at J, with 11 bases in the middle. Germline CDR1 SGHRS, CDR2 YFSETQ. CDR3 length equals 15 residues. The CDR3 spells CASSLTNRPTDTQYF. Written as DNA, the CDR3 is TGCGCCAGCAGCTTGACGAACAGGCCCACAGATACGCAGTATTTT.